This is a list of T cell receptor beta chains from one sample in a study of shared clonotypes between healthy human individuals. Clones were read by immunoSEQ multiplex PCR, and TCRdb kept only the in-frame ones, dropping some. Of approximately 2.4 million clones in the sample, approximately 94% were seen once. The specimen was naive CD4+ T cells sorted from blood. The receptor source for this set is a young man in good health. Each CDR3 is given with its conserved first and last residue. A D gene is named only where the DNA matches it firmly. Clone size is given for some rows only: seen once, a few or many times, or a class if the clone is expanded.

V gene: TRBV11-2; J gene: TRBJ2-1; D gene: .; clone size: once; CDR3 protein: CASSYRDSSHEQFF; CDR3 DNA: TGTGCCAGCAGCTACCGGGACTCGTCGCATGAGCAGTTCTTC
V gene: TRBV14; J gene: TRBJ1-1; D gene: .; clone size: .; CDR3 protein: CASSQELIGEAFF; CDR3 DNA: TGTGCCAGCAGCCAAGAGTTAATCGGTGAAGCTTTCTTT
V gene: TRBV11-3; J gene: TRBJ2-2; D gene: .; clone size: .; CDR3 protein: CASSPLDNTGELFF; CDR3 DNA: TGTGCCAGCAGCCCCCTGGACAACACCGGGGAGCTGTTTTTT
V gene: TRBV7-2; J gene: TRBJ1-6; D gene: TRBD1; clone size: .; CDR3 protein: CASSPWTGGYNSPLHF; CDR3 DNA: TGTGCCAGCAGCCCGTGGACAGGGGGGTATAATTCACCCCTCCACTTT
V gene: TRBV2; J gene: TRBJ2-3; D gene: .; clone size: .; CDR3 protein: CASRVGTSTDTQYF; CDR3 DNA: TGTGCCAGCAGGGTGGGTACAAGCACAGATACGCAGTATTTT
V gene: TRBV10-2; J gene: TRBJ2-7; D gene: .; clone size: .; CDR3 protein: CASSVGVNYEQYF; CDR3 DNA: TGCGCCAGCAGTGTTGGAGTGAACTACGAGCAGTACTTC
V gene: TRBV29-1; J gene: TRBJ2-4; D gene: .; clone size: .; CDR3 protein: CSVGQSEGSIQYF; CDR3 DNA: TGCAGCGTCGGACAGTCTGAAGGAAGCATTCAGTACTTC
V gene: TRBV10-3; J gene: TRBJ1-5; D gene: .; clone size: .; CDR3 protein: CAISDSSGTQPQHF; CDR3 DNA: TGTGCCATCAGTGATAGTTCAGGGACTCAGCCCCAGCATTTT
V gene: TRBV18; J gene: TRBJ2-7; D gene: .; clone size: .; CDR3 protein: CASSPPGRKAYEQYF; CDR3 DNA: TGTGCCAGCTCACCACCCGGCAGGAAAGCCTACGAGCAGTACTTC
V gene: TRBV11-2; J gene: TRBJ2-1; D gene: .; clone size: .; CDR3 protein: CASKRWGLADNEQFF; CDR3 DNA: TGTGCCAGCAAGCGCTGGGGGCTAGCCGACAATGAGCAGTTCTTC
V gene: TRBV28; J gene: TRBJ1-2; D gene: .; clone size: few; CDR3 protein: CASSLPQLSGYTF; CDR3 DNA: TGTGCCAGCAGTTTACCGCAATTGTCTGGCTACACCTTC
V gene: TRBV7-2; J gene: TRBJ1-4; D gene: TRBD1; clone size: .; CDR3 protein: CASSSGQEKLFF; CDR3 DNA: TGTGCCAGCAGCTCCGGACAGGAGAAACTGTTTTTT
V gene: TRBV28; J gene: TRBJ1-5; D gene: .; clone size: once; CDR3 protein: CASSSGTYQPQHF; CDR3 DNA: TGTGCCAGCAGTTCCGGGACCTATCAGCCCCAGCATTTT
V gene: TRBV4-1; J gene: TRBJ2-2; D gene: .; clone size: .; CDR3 protein: CASSERGGNTGELFF; CDR3 DNA: TGCGCCAGCAGTGAACGGGGTGGGAACACCGGGGAGCTGTTTTTT
V gene: TRBV18; J gene: TRBJ2-7; D gene: TRBD1; clone size: .; CDR3 protein: CASSLGQETYEQYF; CDR3 DNA: TGTGCCAGCTCCCTGGGACAGGAGACCTACGAGCAGTACTTC
V gene: TRBV18; J gene: TRBJ2-5; D gene: TRBD1; clone size: .; CDR3 protein: CASSQGQGNVGETQYF; CDR3 DNA: TGTGCCAGCTCACAAGGACAGGGAAATGTGGGGGAGACCCAGTACTTC
V gene: TRBV5-1; J gene: TRBJ2-2; D gene: .; clone size: .; CDR3 protein: CASRNDGANTGELFF; CDR3 DNA: TGCGCCAGCAGAAACGATGGGGCGAACACCGGGGAGCTGTTTTTT
V gene: TRBV9; J gene: TRBJ1-2; D gene: .; clone size: .; CDR3 protein: CASSEGHRAYGYTF; CDR3 DNA: TGTGCCAGCAGCGAGGGGCACAGGGCTTATGGCTACACCTTC
V gene: TRBV10-2; J gene: TRBJ1-6; D gene: TRBD1; clone size: .; CDR3 protein: CATSTGTRGSPLHF; CDR3 DNA: TGCGCCACCTCGACAGGGACACGGGGTTCACCCCTCCACTTT
V gene: TRBV7-9; J gene: TRBJ1-2; D gene: .; clone size: .; CDR3 protein: CASSFELDGHYGYTF; CDR3 DNA: TGTGCCAGCAGCTTCGAACTTGACGGCCACTATGGCTACACCTTC
V gene: TRBV27; J gene: TRBJ1-2; D gene: TRBD1; clone size: .; CDR3 protein: CASSFTGAEGYTF; CDR3 DNA: TGTGCCAGCAGTTTTACAGGGGCGGAGGGCTACACCTTC
V gene: TRBV30; J gene: TRBJ2-3; D gene: .; clone size: .; CDR3 protein: CAWTQGGGSDTQYF; CDR3 DNA: TGTGCCTGGACGCAGGGGGGAGGATCAGATACGCAGTATTTT
V gene: TRBV6-5; J gene: TRBJ2-7; D gene: .; clone size: .; CDR3 protein: CASSKGRGELYEQYF; CDR3 DNA: TGTGCCAGCAGTAAGGGCAGGGGAGAGTTATACGAGCAGTACTTC
V gene: TRBV5-1; J gene: TRBJ1-3; D gene: .; clone size: .; CDR3 protein: CASSLSGAPGNTIYF; CDR3 DNA: TGCGCCAGCAGCTTGTCGGGGGCTCCTGGAAACACCATATATTTT
V gene: TRBV18; J gene: TRBJ2-7; D gene: .; clone size: once; CDR3 protein: CASSPRGRDAYEQYF; CDR3 DNA: TGTGCCAGCTCACCACGGGGCCGGGACGCATACGAGCAGTACTTC
V gene: TRBV25-1; J gene: TRBJ2-5; D gene: .; clone size: .; CDR3 protein: CASSGVGAQYF; CDR3 DNA: TGTGCCAGCAGTGGAGTCGGGGCCCAGTACTTC
V gene: TRBV30; J gene: TRBJ1-4; D gene: .; clone size: .; CDR3 protein: CAWGDTMGSEKLFF; CDR3 DNA: TGTGCCTGGGGGGACACTATGGGGAGTGAAAAACTGTTTTTT
V gene: TRBV6-1; J gene: TRBJ2-4; D gene: .; clone size: .; CDR3 protein: CASSPESGKNIQYF; CDR3 DNA: TGTGCCAGCAGTCCCGAATCTGGCAAAAACATTCAGTACTTC
V gene: TRBV6-5; J gene: TRBJ2-7; D gene: TRBD1; clone size: .; CDR3 protein: CASSPDRGLEQYF; CDR3 DNA: TGTGCCAGCTCCCCGGACAGGGGGCTCGAGCAGTACTTC
V gene: TRBV29-1; J gene: TRBJ1-1; D gene: .; clone size: .; CDR3 protein: CSVETLSRNTEAFF; CDR3 DNA: TGCAGCGTTGAAACGTTGTCACGAAACACTGAAGCTTTCTTT
V gene: TRBV27; J gene: TRBJ2-1; D gene: TRBD1; clone size: once; CDR3 protein: CASSLRTGGQEQFF; CDR3 DNA: TGTGCCAGCAGTCTCCGGACAGGGGGACAGGAGCAGTTCTTC
V gene: TRBV12-5; J gene: TRBJ1-1; D gene: TRBD1; clone size: .; CDR3 protein: CASGLVVTGGANTEAFF; CDR3 DNA: TGTGCTAGTGGTTTGGTCGTAACAGGGGGCGCGAACACTGAAGCTTTCTTT
V gene: TRBV11-3; J gene: TRBJ1-1; D gene: .; clone size: .; CDR3 protein: CASSLKTNTEAFF; CDR3 DNA: TGTGCCAGCAGCTTAAAGACGAACACTGAAGCTTTCTTT
V gene: TRBV18; J gene: TRBJ2-5; D gene: .; clone size: .; CDR3 protein: CASSPNTDSKETQYF; CDR3 DNA: TGTGCCAGCTCACCCAATACAGACAGTAAAGAGACCCAGTACTTC
V gene: TRBV5-1; J gene: TRBJ2-3; D gene: TRBD2; clone size: .; CDR3 protein: CASSLGGTSGTDTQYF; CDR3 DNA: TGCGCCAGCAGCTTGGGGGGGACTAGTGGCACAGATACGCAGTATTTT
V gene: TRBV19; J gene: TRBJ2-1; D gene: TRBD2; clone size: .; CDR3 protein: CASSILPLAGIYDEQFF; CDR3 DNA: TGTGCCAGTAGTATTCTCCCTCTAGCGGGGATCTACGATGAGCAGTTCTTC
V gene: TRBV6-6; J gene: TRBJ1-2; D gene: .; clone size: .; CDR3 protein: CASSFQGPYGYTF; CDR3 DNA: TGTGCCAGCAGTTTCCAGGGTCCCTATGGCTACACCTTC
V gene: TRBV10-3; J gene: TRBJ1-1; D gene: .; clone size: .; CDR3 protein: CAISNNREPEAFF; CDR3 DNA: TGTGCCATCAGCAATAACAGGGAACCTGAAGCTTTCTTT
V gene: TRBV7-6; J gene: TRBJ2-3; D gene: .; clone size: .; CDR3 protein: CASSDIRGSTDTQYF; CDR3 DNA: TGTGCCAGCAGCGACATCCGGGGTTCCACAGATACGCAGTATTTT
V gene: TRBV28; J gene: TRBJ2-5; D gene: TRBD1; clone size: once; CDR3 protein: CASMDPRDRGETQYF; CDR3 DNA: TGTGCCAGCATGGACCCCCGGGACAGGGGAGAGACCCAGTACTTC
V gene: TRBV10-3; J gene: TRBJ1-2; D gene: .; clone size: once; CDR3 protein: CAIRNTGNYGYTF; CDR3 DNA: TGTGCCATCAGAAACACAGGGAACTATGGCTACACCTTC
V gene: TRBV7-9; J gene: TRBJ1-6; D gene: .; clone size: few; CDR3 protein: CASSSRGVSYNSPLHF; CDR3 DNA: TGTGCCAGCAGCTCTCGAGGGGTCTCCTATAATTCACCCCTCCACTTT
V gene: TRBV18; J gene: TRBJ2-3; D gene: .; clone size: .; CDR3 protein: CASSPPWGTDTQYF; CDR3 DNA: TGTGCCAGCTCACCACCGTGGGGGACAGATACGCAGTATTTT
V gene: TRBV14; J gene: TRBJ1-1; D gene: .; clone size: few; CDR3 protein: CASGRYMNTEAFF; CDR3 DNA: TGTGCCAGCGGGAGATACATGAACACTGAAGCTTTCTTT
V gene: TRBV10-3; J gene: TRBJ2-1; D gene: TRBD2; clone size: .; CDR3 protein: CAISGTSVGRGEQFF; CDR3 DNA: TGTGCCATCAGTGGGACTAGCGTGGGAAGGGGTGAGCAGTTCTTC
V gene: TRBV29-1; J gene: TRBJ2-1; D gene: .; clone size: .; CDR3 protein: CSVGGLLRNEQFF; CDR3 DNA: TGCAGCGTTGGGGGGCTCCTAAGGAATGAGCAGTTCTTC
V gene: TRBV6-5; J gene: TRBJ2-7; D gene: .; clone size: .; CDR3 protein: CASSYSGQGFTYEQYF; CDR3 DNA: TGTGCCAGCAGTTACTCGGGGCAGGGTTTCACCTACGAGCAGTACTTC
V gene: TRBV18; J gene: TRBJ2-7; D gene: TRBD2; clone size: .; CDR3 protein: CASSPLGLAVEQYF; CDR3 DNA: TGTGCCAGCTCACCACTGGGACTAGCGGTAGAGCAGTACTTC
V gene: TRBV4-3; J gene: TRBJ1-2; D gene: .; clone size: .; CDR3 protein: CASSQDNLDYGYTF; CDR3 DNA: TGCGCCAGCAGCCAAGATAATCTGGACTATGGCTACACCTTC
V gene: TRBV6-1; J gene: TRBJ1-6; D gene: .; clone size: once; CDR3 protein: CASSEGKGTKNSPLHF; CDR3 DNA: TGTGCCAGCAGTGAAGGAAAGGGGACGAAAAATTCACCCCTCCACTTT